The following is a TCR beta chain sequence with its context. The sample is drawn from a study of blood T cells in healthy people across ages. A second roughly 6 to 12 cycle PCR used barcoded and J-beta primers. TCRdb processed the 5' RACE reads anew with MiXCR; each CDR3 protein has one entry. This table has hundreds of thousands of distinct CDR3 sequences, 20% to 25% appearing once. Germline V CDR1 and CDR2: SQVTM, ANQGSEA. This CDR3 is 13 amino acids long. V shed 4 bases, J shed 3 bases, and the junction held 5 bases outside the gene matches. The sample also formed part of further work on T cells of mothers and their children.

The sample comprised blood. The sequence derives from a boy under 18 in good health. V gene TRBV29-1 combines with J gene TRBJ2-7, with 8 nucleotides matching TRBD2. The CDR3 spells CSVVGGGSYEQYF. The CDR3, as DNA: TGCAGCGTTGTGGGCGGGGGGAGCTACGAGCAGTACTTC.